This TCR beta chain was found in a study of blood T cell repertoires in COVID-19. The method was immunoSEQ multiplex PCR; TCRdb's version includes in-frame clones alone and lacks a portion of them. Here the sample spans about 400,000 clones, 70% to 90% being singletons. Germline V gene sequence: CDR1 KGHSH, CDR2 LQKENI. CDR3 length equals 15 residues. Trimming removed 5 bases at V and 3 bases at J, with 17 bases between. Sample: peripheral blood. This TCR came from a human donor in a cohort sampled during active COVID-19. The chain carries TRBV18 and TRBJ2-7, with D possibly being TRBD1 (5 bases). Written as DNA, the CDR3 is TGTGCCAGCTCAGTTACCAGGGCCGAAAACTACGAGCAGTACTTC. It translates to CASSVTRAENYEQYF.